This T cell receptor (beta chain) was documented in a study of glioma-infiltrating T cells. V lost 5 bases and J lost 6; bases outside the gene matches: 2. The CDR3 contains 13 residues. Germline values: CDR1 SNHLY, CDR2 FYNNEI. There are many counts of this clonotype. The iRepertoire nested amplicon-rescue multiplex PCR amplified TCR alpha and beta CDR3s from RNA. Tissue mRNA or PBMC total RNA, roughly 90-450 ng, went into one-step reverse transcription and amplification. Each CDR3 protein is one row after TCRdb ran MiXCR on the multiplex PCR reads. The table shows about 180,000 distinct CDR3 sequences, with approximately 40% occurring only once.

Sequencing was done on a sample of glioma tissue, nonneoplastic brain tissue, or PBMCs (not recorded which). The clonotype comes from a human donor with low-grade glioma or glioblastoma, undergoing nonglioma brain surgery, or in good health (not recorded which). V and J are TRBV2 and TRBJ1-5, with 9 bases identical to TRBD1. CDR3 residues: CASSRQGGQPQHF. DNA for the CDR3: TGTGCCAGCAGTCGACAGGGGGGTCAGCCCCAGCATTTT.